This TCR beta chain was captured by sequencing in a study of cytomegalovirus exposure and HLA in healthy donors (TCRdb year 2017). About the full investigation: In an earlier analysis of under 750 of the donors, 276 Gb of sequence data and just under 120 million unique TCR beta sequences from some 170 million T cells were reported. Approximately 300 gigabases of sequencing data and around 90 million unique TCR sequences made up an early release that covered about 640 HLA-typed donors. The genetic ancestry cluster associated with self-reported Caucasian donors included 80% to 90% of the 398 genotyped donors. The aim of the study was to test whether cataloging public T cell receptors could identify signatures of past pathogen exposure. The study used immunosequencing to profile the T cell repertoires of approximately 690 subjects and linked those repertoires to cytomegalovirus serostatus. A separate validation cohort of 100 to 150 different subjects was used in addition to the roughly 640-subject first cohort. High-throughput TCR immunosequencing, statistical association of individual TCRs with disease status, and machine learning were combined to predict cytomegalovirus infection status. In a later analysis, previously published TCR beta repertoires from 600 to 850 donors were re-analyzed and high-resolution HLA genotyping was added so that TCR occurrence patterns could be studied. Rather than using new phenotypic data, the later analysis identified candidate immune exposures from TCR beta sequences and from how often those sequences occurred across donors. An earlier analysis of 587 of the donors used high-throughput TCR beta sequencing to judge whether each TCR beta V gene segment behaved as functional or pseudogenic. Donor age, sex, ethnicity and CMV serostatus were compiled together with the repertoire data. Genome-wide SNP genotypes for about 55% of the 666 donors were used in a later genetic analysis, which treated that subset as a discovery cohort. All discovery cohort repertoires had been generated on a single sequencing platform. HLA typing included class I and class II loci at four-digit resolution. The number of typed donors differed by locus: about 620-630 for A, B, C, DRB1 and DQB1; approximately 540 for DQA1; about 600 for DPA1; and approximately 450 for DPB1. Four or five DR-DQ haplotypes were handled as single units for association and clustering because linkage in the cohort was strong. On average, roughly 240,000 unique TCR beta nucleotide sequences were sequenced per donor among a few hundred genotyped donors of the cohort, with roughly 18% of those sequences being non-productive.

The paper as a whole reports these results and caveats: According to a later genetic analysis, donors in an Asian-associated ancestry cluster had fewer N-insertions in productive TCRs than the roughly 700-donor mean. The authors suggested that the approach could potentially be extended to other disease states and immunological phenotypes. In a later analysis, HLA-associated TCR beta chains showed more clonal expansion and lower generation probabilities than non-associated chains that were equally common. A later analysis found that most CMV-associated TCR beta chains appeared HLA-restricted, with HLA associations seemingly driven largely by CMV exposure. Broadly in line with IMGT annotations, most TCR beta V segments showed up in productive rearrangements about 87% or about 30% of the time in an earlier analysis of 450 to 600 of the donors. Most TCR sequences were observed very rarely across donors, whereas some public TCRs were present in many individuals. In both the original and validation cohorts, the classifier was reported to diagnose cytomegalovirus status with high specificity and sensitivity. The cohort was sequenced for TCR beta chains only, and without alpha or paired-chain data the features that could be detected were limited. Sequencing depth was assumed to be roughly uniform across donors in the presence/absence analyses, though that assumption may not hold. The study listed 164 TCR beta chains as associated with cytomegalovirus. Because HLA typing was missing for some donors at each locus, association tests included only the typed subset. The only immune exposure information available for the cohort was CMV serostatus. A later analysis reported that several top co-occurrence clusters appeared linked to parvovirus B19, influenza, CMV and Epstein-Barr virus. A cluster of highly shared sequence variants was judged likely to be a technical artifact of the sequencing pipeline. Linkage disequilibrium might explain the correlated functional status among segregating V segments, but an unknown experimental factor could not be ruled out. In a later analysis, TCR association rates were found to vary across HLA loci, with the most associated TCRs seen for DRB1 alleles and the fewest for HLA-C alleles. A later analysis associated roughly 17,000 TCR beta sequences with specific HLA alleles at a false discovery rate of 0.05. A few of the identified cytomegalovirus-associated TCR beta chains were confirmed in vitro to be specific for cytomegalovirus antigens. A further reported finding was that TCR beta sequences accurately predicted the HLA-A and HLA-B alleles for most subjects in the first cohort. Because counts were too low, seventeen rarely observed V segments, including chromosome 9 orphons, were excluded from the earlier analysis of a few hundred of the donors. A later genetic analysis associated a missense DCLRE1C variant with V-gene and J-gene trimming of TCR beta chains, and an independent cohort replicated the association. Assigning TCR associations to individual alleles was difficult when HLA alleles, especially DR and DQ, strongly co-occurred.

The cohort consisted of 666 healthy bone marrow donors. At the time of sampling, every cohort member was nominally healthy, though immune exposures that went unrecorded were likely present. The donor was CMV seronegative and belonged to the group of 380 or so seronegative cohort members. A peripheral blood sample was provided by each donor, and peripheral blood mononuclear cells were used for TCR beta sequencing. Genomic DNA was extracted from the blood cell samples with the Qiagen DNeasy Blood Extraction Kit. Remarks on this clone: This clone's antigen is unknown. The record has no base qualities; no much larger clone is one base away.

Receptors were amplified or captured by the immunoSEQ multiplex PCR assay. A mixture of 60 forward primers for TCR Vbeta segments and 13 reverse primers for TCR Jbeta segments was used in the multiplex PCR. Amplification of the CDR3 region of rearranged TCR beta genes was performed with a multiplex PCR assay on genomic DNA. The Illumina HiSeq System was used to sequence the amplified TCR beta libraries as 87-base-pair reads. Per the authors' processing: Across the roughly 600 repertoires, a later analysis counted roughly 84 million unique TCR beta chains, 8.5 million to 12 million of which were shared by at least two donors. To remove PCR and sequencing errors, raw reads were error-corrected and collapsed into unique sequences using a nearest-neighbor algorithm that merged closely related sequences. CDR3 sequences were aligned to IMGT reference sequences to assign V, D and J gene segments. For a sequence to be retained, a match of at least six nucleotides was required to both a V gene segment and a J gene segment. A rearrangement was called productive if the CDR3 had no stop codons and remained in frame with V and J, and every other rearrangement was called non-productive. Following IMGT convention, CDR3 was defined as the stretch from the second conserved V-encoded cysteine to the conserved J-encoded phenylalanine. The earlier analysis of a few hundred of the donors excluded any sequence lacking an unambiguous match to a single V gene segment. An earlier analysis of around 600 of the donors classified V segments as functional when productive rearrangements were above 56.7% and as segregating when the standard deviation between donors was above 5%. A statistical classification framework was developed to diagnose cytomegalovirus status using the catalog of TCR beta chain sequences. A later analysis assigned V and J genes by comparing TCR nucleotide sequences with IMGT/GENE-DB human TR gene sequences. Using the TCRdist pipeline, a later analysis assigned CDR3 sequences along with most-parsimonious VDJ recombination scenarios. In a later analysis, every TCR beta chain was defined by the combination of its CDR3 amino acid sequence and its V-gene family, and reads without a unique V-gene family were dropped. In a later analysis, 450 to 600 highly shared, low-generation-probability nucleotide sequences were removed to address suspected cross-contamination and a sequencing artifact. A later analysis calculated a clonal expansion index for each public chain from normalized within-repertoire ranks of inferred template counts. In a later analysis, generation probabilities were computed with a VDJ recombination model fitted to out-of-frame rearrangements, and the resulting probabilities were checked against IGoR. In a later analysis, TCR-TCR, TCR-HLA and TCR-CMV co-occurrence was scored with hypergeometric tests, and a repertoire-size bias correction was applied to TCR pairs. In a later analysis, false discovery rates were estimated by permuting HLA or CMV assignments 20 times. In a later analysis, co-occurring TCRs were grouped using DBSCAN, and TCRdist sequence similarity was added for clustering within HLA-allele-positive subsets. Co-occurrence clustering excluded repertoires with fewer than 30,000 or more than 120,000 public chains, plus five with anomalous nucleotide sharing. This is the immuneACCESS table as TCRdb keeps it, with only in-frame sequences that have V and J called. A part of the clones is gone; compared with another copy, unresolved V genes explain less than half, and the rest is unexplained. Clone size and V and J calls were adopted from that table, with D and trimming inferred from the DNA. The sample profile shows tens of thousands of clones; roughly 82% of them were found once. The top ten constitute about 1.9% of the sample.

The receptor comes from a man aged 18-30 years in good health and CMV-seronegative. Sequenced material: PBMCs.

The CDR3 protein: CASKKGQGQPQHF. The DNA sequence is as follows: TGTGCCAGTAAGAAGGGGCAGGGACAGCCCCAGCATTTT. The V and J segments used are TRBV19 and TRBJ1-5, with TRBD1 tentatively as D gene (5 bases match). Relative to germline, V is 7 bases shorter and J is 7 bases shorter, with 14 bases between their ends. The CDR3 runs 13 residues from the cysteine to the phenylalanine. Only the CDR3 DNA is retained, 39 bases long and in frame from the first base. The CDR1 and CDR2 encoded by the germline V gene (reference sequence) are LNHDA and SQIVND.